This entry concerns a single T cell receptor (beta chain). The table came from immunoSEQ multiplex PCR; TCRdb's copy has only in-frame clones and leaves some out. Here the sample spans 250,000 to 300,000 clones, around 93% being singletons. The sample belongs to a study of T cell responses to AZD1222 COVID-19 vaccine. Trimming removed 7 bases from V and 3 bases from J, with 16 bases in between. The CDR3 loop spans 15 amino acids. Germline assignment: CDR1 MDHEN and CDR2 SYDVKM. Source: peripheral blood, taken 28 days after the second AZD1222 dose. This sequence was found in an adult who received the AZD1222 COVID-19 vaccine. V usage is TRBV28 and J usage is TRBJ1-5; possibly TRBD1 for D (5 bases). CDR3 DNA: TGTGCCAGCACCACCCCCCAGGGCGACAATCAGCCCCAGCATTTT. The encoded protein is CASTTPQGDNQPQHF.